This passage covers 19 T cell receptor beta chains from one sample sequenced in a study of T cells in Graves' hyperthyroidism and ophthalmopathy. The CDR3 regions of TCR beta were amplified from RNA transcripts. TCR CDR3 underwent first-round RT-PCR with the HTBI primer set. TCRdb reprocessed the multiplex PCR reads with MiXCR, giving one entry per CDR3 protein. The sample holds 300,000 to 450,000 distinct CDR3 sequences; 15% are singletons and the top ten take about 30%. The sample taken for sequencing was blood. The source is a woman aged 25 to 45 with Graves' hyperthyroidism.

CDR3 sequence (DNA): TGTGCCAGCAGTTTGGAATTCTTGCTAGCGGGACTAGAGTACAATGAGCAGTTCTTC. Its protein is CASSLEFLLAGLEYNEQFF. The V call is TRBV28, the J call TRBJ2-1; 9 positions match TRBD2. Looked up from germline, CDR1 is MDHEN and CDR2 is SYDVKM. V trimming: 3 bases; J trimming: 4 bases; junction bases outside the gene matches: 16. The CDR3 covers 19 residues.

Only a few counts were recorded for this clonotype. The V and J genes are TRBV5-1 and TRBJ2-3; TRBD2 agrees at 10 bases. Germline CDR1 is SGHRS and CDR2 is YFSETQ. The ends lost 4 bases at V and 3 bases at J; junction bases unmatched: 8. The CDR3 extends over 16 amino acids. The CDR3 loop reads CASSGEASGSTDTQYF. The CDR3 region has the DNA TGCGCCAGCAGCGGGGAGGCTAGCGGGAGTACAGATACGCAGTATTTT.

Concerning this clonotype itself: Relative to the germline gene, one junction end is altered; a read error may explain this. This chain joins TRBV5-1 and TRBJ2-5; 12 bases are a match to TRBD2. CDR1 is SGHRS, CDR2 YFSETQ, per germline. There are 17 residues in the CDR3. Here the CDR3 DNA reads TGCGCCAGCAGCCTGAAGACTAGCGGGAGTAGAGGAGAGTCCCAGTACTTC. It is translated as CASSLKTSGSRGESQYF. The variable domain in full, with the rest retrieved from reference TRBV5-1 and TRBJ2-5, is KAGVTQTPRYLIKTRGQQVTLSCSPISGHRSVSWYQQTPGQGLQFLFEYFSETQRNKGNFPGRFSGRQFSNSRSEMNVSTLELGDSALYLCASSLKTSGSRGESQYFGPGTRLLVL.

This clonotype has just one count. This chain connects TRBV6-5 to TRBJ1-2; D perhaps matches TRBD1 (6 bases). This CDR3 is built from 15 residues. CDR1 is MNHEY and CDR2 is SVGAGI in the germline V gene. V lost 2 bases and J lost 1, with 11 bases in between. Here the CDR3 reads CASSYRDTNNYGYTF. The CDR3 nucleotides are TGTGCCAGCAGTTACCGGGACACCAATAACTATGGCTACACCTTC.

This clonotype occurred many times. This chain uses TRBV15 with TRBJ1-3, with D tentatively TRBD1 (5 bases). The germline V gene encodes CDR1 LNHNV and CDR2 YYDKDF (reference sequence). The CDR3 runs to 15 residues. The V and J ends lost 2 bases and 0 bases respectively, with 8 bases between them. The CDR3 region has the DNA TGTGCCACCAGCAGACAGACAGTCTCTGGAAACACCATATATTTT. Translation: CATSRQTVSGNTIYF.

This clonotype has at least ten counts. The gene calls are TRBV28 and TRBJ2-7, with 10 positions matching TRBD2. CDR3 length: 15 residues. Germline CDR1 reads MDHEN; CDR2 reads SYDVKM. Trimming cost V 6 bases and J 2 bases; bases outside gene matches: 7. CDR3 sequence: CASSKAGGPPYEQYF. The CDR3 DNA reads TGTGCCAGCAGCAAAGCGGGAGGGCCTCCCTACGAGCAGTACTTC.

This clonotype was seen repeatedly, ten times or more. The CDR3 here is CASSQGQGNYEQYF. The DNA of the CDR3 is TGTGCCAGCAGCCAAGGACAGGGTAACTACGAGCAGTACTTC. The chain links TRBV3-1 to TRBJ2-7, with 7 nucleotides matching TRBD1. V dropped 1 base and J dropped 3; count of bases not matched to a gene: 3. Germline V gene lookup returns CDR1 LGHDT and CDR2 YNNKEL (reference sequence). The CDR3 covers 14 residues.

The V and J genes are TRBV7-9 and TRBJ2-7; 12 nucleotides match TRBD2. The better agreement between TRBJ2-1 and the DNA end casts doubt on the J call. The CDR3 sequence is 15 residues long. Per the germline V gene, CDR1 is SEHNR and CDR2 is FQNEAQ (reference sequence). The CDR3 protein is CASSARTSGTYEQFF. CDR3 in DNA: TGTGCCAGCAGCGCCAGGACTAGCGGGACTTACGAGCAGTTCTTC.

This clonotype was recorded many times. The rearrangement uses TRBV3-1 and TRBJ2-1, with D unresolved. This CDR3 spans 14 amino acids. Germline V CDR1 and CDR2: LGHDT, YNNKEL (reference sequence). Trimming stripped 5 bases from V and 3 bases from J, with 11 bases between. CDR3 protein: CASSGRTDYNEQFF. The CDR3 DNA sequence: TGTGCCAGCAGCGGGCGGACCGACTACAATGAGCAGTTCTTC.

Here the CDR3 reads CAISVGQDYGYTF. In nucleotides, the CDR3 is TGTGCCATCAGTGTGGGACAGGACTATGGCTACACCTTC. The chain couples TRBV10-3 to TRBJ1-2, with TRBD1 identical over 8 bases. The length of the CDR3 is 13 residues. Trimming cost V 4 bases and J 3 bases; bases outside gene matches: 1. Germline V gives CDR1 ENHRY, CDR2 SYGVKD.

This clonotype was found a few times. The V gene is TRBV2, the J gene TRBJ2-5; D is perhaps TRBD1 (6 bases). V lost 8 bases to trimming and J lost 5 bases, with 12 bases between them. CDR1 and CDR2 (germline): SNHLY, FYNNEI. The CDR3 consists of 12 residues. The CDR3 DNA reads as TGTGCCAGCCAGGGGCAGGTGGAGACCCAGTACTTC. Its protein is CASQGQVETQYF.

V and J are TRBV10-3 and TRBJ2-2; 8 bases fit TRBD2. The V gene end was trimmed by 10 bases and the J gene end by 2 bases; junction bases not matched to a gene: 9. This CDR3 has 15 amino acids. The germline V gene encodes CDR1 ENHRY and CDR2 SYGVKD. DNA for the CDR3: TGTGCCAGCTCCCGGGCGGGGGGAAACACCGGGGAGCTGTTTTTT. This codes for CASSRAGGNTGELFF.

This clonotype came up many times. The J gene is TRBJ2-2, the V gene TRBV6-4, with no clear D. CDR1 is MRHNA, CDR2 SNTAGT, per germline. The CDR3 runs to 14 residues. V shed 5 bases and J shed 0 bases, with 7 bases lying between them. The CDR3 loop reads CASSPGTNTGELFF. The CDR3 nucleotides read TGTGCCAGCAGTCCTGGAACGAACACCGGGGAGCTGTTTTTT.

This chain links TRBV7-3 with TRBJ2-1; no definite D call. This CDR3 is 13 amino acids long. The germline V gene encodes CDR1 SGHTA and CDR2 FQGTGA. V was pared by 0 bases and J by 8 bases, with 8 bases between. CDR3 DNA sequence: TGTGCCAGCAGCTTAACCAAACAAGATGAGCAGTTCTTC. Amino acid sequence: CASSLTKQDEQFF.

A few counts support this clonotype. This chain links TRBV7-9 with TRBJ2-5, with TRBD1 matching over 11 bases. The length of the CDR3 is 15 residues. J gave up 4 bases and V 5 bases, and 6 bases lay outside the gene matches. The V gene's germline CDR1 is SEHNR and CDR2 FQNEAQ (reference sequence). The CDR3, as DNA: TGTGCCAGCAGCCCGGACAGGGGGCAGGGAGAGACCCAGTACTTC. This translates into CASSPDRGQGETQYF.

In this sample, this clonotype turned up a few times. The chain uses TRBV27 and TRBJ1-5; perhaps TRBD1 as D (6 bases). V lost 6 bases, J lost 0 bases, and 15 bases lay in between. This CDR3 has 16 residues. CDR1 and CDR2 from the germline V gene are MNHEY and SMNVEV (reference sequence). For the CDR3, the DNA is TGTGCCAGCAGACGACTAGGGGGGGATAGCAATCAGCCCCAGCATTTT. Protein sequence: CASRRLGGDSNQPQHF.

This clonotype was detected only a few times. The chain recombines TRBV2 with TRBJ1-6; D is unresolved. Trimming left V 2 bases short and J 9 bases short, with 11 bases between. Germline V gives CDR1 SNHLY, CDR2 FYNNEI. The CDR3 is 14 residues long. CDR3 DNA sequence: TGTGCCAGCAGTGAACGCAGGCAAGGTTCACCCCTCCACTTT. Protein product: CASSERRQGSPLHF.

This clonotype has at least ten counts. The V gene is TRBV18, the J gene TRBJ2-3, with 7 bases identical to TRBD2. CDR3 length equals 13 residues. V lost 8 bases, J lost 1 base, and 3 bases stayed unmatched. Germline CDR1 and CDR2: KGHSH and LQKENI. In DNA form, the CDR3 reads TGTGCCAGCCGCGGGGGAGGCACAGATACGCAGTATTTT. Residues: CASRGGGTDTQYF.

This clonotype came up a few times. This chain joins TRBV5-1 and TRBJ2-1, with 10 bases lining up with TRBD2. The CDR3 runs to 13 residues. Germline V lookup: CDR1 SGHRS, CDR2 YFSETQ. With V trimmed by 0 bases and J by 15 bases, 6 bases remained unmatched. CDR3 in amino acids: CASSLDSSGSLFF. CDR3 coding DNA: TGCGCCAGCAGCTTGGATTCTAGCGGGAGCCTGTTCTTC.